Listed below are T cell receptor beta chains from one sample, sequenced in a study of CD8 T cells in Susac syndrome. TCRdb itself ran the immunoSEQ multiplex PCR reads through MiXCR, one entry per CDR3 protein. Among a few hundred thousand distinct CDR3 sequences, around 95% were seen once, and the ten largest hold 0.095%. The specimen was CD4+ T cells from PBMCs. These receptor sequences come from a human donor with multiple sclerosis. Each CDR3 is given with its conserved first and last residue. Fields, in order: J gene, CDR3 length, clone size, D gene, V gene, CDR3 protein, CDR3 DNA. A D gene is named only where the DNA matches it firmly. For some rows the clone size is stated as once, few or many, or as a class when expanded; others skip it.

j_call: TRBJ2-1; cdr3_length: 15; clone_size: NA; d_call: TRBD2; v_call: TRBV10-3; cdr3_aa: CAIRGSGFSMDEQFF; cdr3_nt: TGTGCCATCAGAGGTAGCGGGTTCTCCATGGATGAGCAGTTCTTC
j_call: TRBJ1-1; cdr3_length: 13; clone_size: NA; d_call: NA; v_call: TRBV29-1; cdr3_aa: CSVEERSNTEAFF; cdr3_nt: TGCAGCGTTGAAGAACGAAGTAACACTGAAGCTTTCTTT
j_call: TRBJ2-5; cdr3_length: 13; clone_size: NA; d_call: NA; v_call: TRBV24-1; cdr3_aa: CATSDTLGETQYF; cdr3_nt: TGTGCCACCAGTGATACCTTAGGGGAGACCCAGTACTTC
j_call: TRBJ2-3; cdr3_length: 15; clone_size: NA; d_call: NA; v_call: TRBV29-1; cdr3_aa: CSVGSPVGSTDTQYF; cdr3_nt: TGCAGCGTTGGTTCCCCGGTCGGGAGCACAGATACGCAGTATTTT
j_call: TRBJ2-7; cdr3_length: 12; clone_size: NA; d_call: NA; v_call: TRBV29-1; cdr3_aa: CSVETSPYEQYF; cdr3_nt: TGCAGCGTTGAAACTAGCCCCTACGAGCAGTACTTC
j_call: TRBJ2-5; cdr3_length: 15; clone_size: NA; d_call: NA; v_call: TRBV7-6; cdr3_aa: CASSLARLAEETQYF; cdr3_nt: TGTGCCAGCAGCTTAGCGCGGCTAGCTGAAGAGACCCAGTACTTC
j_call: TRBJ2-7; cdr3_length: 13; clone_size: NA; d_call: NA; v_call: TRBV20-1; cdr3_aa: CSATGVKVYEQYF; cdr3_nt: TGCAGTGCTACAGGGGTAAAGGTCTACGAGCAGTACTTC
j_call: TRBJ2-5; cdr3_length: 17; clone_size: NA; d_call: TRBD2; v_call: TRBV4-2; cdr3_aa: CASSQGGPGGLRETQYF; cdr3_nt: TGTGCCAGCAGCCAAGGGGGCCCGGGGGGGTTACGAGAGACCCAGTACTTC
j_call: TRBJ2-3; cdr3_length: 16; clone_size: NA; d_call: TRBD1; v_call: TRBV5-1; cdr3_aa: CASSVDRLSSTDTQYF; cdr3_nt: TGCGCCAGCAGCGTGGACAGGTTGTCTAGCACAGATACGCAGTATTTT
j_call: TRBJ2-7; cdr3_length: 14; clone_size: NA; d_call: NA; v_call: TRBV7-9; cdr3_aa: CASSFYRDTYEQYF; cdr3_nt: TGTGCCAGCAGCTTTTATCGGGACACCTACGAGCAGTACTTC
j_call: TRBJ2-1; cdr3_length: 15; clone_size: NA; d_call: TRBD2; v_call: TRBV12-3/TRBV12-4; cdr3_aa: CASTIFLAGYNEQFF; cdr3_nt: TGTGCCAGCACTATCTTCCTAGCGGGCTACAATGAGCAGTTCTTC
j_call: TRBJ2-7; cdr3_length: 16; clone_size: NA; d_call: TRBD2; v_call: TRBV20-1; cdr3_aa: CSASPQGPTSVYEQYF; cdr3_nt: TGCAGTGCTTCACCCCAGGGTCCGACTAGCGTCTACGAGCAGTACTTC
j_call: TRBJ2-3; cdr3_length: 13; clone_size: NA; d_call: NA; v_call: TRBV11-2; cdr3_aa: CASTIGSTDTQYF; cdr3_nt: TGTGCCAGCACCATAGGTAGCACAGATACGCAGTATTTT
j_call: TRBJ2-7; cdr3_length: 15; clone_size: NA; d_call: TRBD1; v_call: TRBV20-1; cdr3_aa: CSARAPPGQNYEQYF; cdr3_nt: TGCAGTGCTAGAGCCCCCCCGGGACAGAACTACGAGCAGTACTTC
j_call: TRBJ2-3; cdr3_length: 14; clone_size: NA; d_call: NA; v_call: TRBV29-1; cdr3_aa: CSVLQGPYGDTQYF; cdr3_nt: TGCAGCGTCCTACAGGGCCCCTATGGAGATACGCAGTATTTT
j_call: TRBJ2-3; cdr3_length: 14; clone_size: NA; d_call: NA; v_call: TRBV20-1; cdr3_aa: CSGGGYVGTDTQYF; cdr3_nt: TGCAGTGGGGGAGGTTACGTGGGCACAGATACGCAGTATTTT
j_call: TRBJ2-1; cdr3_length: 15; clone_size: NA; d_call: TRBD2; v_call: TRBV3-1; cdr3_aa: CASSQLAGNRNEQFF; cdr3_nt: TGTGCCAGCAGCCAACTAGCGGGGAATAGGAATGAGCAGTTCTTC
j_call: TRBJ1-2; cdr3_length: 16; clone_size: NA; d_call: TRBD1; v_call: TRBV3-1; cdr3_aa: CASSQPPGQGAGGYTF; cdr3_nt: TGTGCCAGCAGCCAGCCTCCGGGACAGGGGGCTGGTGGCTACACCTTC
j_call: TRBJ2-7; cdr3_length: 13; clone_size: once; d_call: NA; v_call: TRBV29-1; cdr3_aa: CSVAGQYWAEQYF; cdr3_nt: TGCAGCGTGGCAGGACAGTACTGGGCCGAGCAGTACTTC
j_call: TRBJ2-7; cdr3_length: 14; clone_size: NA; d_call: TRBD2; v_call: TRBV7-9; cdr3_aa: CASRPSGVSYEQYF; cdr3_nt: TGTGCCAGCAGACCTAGCGGGGTCTCCTACGAGCAGTACTTC
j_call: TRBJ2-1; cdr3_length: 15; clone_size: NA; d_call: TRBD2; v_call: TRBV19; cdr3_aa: CASATSGGRANEQFF; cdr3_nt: TGTGCCAGCGCCACTAGCGGCGGGAGGGCAAATGAGCAGTTCTTC
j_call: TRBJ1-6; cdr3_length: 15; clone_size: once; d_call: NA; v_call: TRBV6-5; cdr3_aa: CASSYQARDNSPLHF; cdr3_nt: TGTGCCAGCAGTTACCAAGCTCGGGATAATTCACCCCTCCACTTT
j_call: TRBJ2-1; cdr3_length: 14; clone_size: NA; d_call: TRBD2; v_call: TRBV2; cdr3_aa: CASGGLAAYNEQFF; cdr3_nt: TGTGCCAGCGGGGGTCTAGCGGCGTACAATGAGCAGTTCTTC
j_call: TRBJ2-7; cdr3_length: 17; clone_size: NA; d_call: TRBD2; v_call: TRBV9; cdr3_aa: CASSRTSGRANGYEQYF; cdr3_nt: TGTGCCAGCAGCCGTACTAGCGGGAGGGCCAATGGCTACGAGCAGTACTTC
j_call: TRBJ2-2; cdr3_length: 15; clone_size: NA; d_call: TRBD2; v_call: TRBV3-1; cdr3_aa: CASRAGLGAYGELFF; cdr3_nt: TGTGCCAGCAGGGCGGGACTAGGCGCTTACGGGGAGCTGTTTTTT
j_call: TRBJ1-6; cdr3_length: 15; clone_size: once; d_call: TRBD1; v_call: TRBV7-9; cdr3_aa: CATNDRDRQNSPLHF; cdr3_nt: TGTGCCACCAATGATCGGGACAGACAAAATTCACCCCTCCACTTT
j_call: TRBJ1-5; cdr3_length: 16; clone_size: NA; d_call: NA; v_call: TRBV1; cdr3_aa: CTSSHHIRSSNQPQHF; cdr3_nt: TGCACCAGCAGCCATCATATCAGGAGTAGCAATCAGCCCCAGCATTTT
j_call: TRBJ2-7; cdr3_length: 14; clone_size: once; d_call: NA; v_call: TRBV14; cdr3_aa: CASSPFSFGYEQYF; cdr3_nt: TGTGCCAGCAGCCCGTTCTCATTCGGCTACGAGCAGTACTTC
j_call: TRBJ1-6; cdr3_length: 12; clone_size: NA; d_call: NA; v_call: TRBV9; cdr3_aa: CASSGLNSPLHF; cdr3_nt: TGTGCCAGCAGCGGGCTAAATTCACCCCTCCACTTT
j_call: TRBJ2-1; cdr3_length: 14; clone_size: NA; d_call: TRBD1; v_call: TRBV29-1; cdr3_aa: CSGSGTGVSNEQFF; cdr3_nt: TGCAGCGGCTCCGGGACAGGGGTCTCCAATGAGCAGTTCTTC
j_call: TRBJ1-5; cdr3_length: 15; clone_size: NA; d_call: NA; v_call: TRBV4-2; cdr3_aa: CASSQREGRDQPQHF; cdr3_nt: TGTGCCAGCAGCCAGAGGGAGGGAAGGGATCAGCCCCAGCATTTT
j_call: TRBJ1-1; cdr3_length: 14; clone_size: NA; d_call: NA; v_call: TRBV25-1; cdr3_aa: CASSEQDSNTEAFF; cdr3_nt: TGTGCCAGCAGTGAACAGGACTCGAACACTGAAGCTTTCTTT
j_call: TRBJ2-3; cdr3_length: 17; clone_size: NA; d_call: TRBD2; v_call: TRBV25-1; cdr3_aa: CASSGETSGGLFDTQYF; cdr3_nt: TGTGCCAGCAGTGGGGAGACTAGCGGGGGATTGTTCGATACGCAGTATTTT
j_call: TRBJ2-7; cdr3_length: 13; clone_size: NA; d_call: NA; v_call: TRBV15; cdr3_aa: CATRHAGPNEQYF; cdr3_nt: TGTGCCACCCGTCACGCAGGTCCCAACGAGCAGTACTTC
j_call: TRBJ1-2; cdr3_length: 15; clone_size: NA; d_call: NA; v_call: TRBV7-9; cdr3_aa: CASSLRADATNGYTF; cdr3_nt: TGTGCCAGCAGCTTACGTGCAGACGCAACTAATGGCTACACCTTC
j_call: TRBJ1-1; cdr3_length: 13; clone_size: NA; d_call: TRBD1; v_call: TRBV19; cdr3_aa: CASTDRVNTEAFF; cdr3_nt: TGTGCCAGTACCGACAGGGTGAACACTGAAGCTTTCTTT
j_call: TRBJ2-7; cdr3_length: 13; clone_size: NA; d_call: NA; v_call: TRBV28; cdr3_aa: CASSSTAPYEQYF; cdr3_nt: TGTGCCAGCAGCTCCACAGCGCCCTACGAGCAGTACTTC
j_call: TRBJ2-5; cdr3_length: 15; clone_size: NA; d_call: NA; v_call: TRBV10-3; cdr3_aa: CAISESGGGQETQYF; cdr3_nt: TGTGCCATCAGTGAGTCAGGTGGAGGACAAGAGACCCAGTACTTC
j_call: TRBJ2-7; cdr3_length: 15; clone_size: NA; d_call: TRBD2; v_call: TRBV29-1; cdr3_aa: CSVAQVAGGFGEQYF; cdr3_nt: TGCAGCGTCGCGCAGGTAGCGGGAGGGTTTGGCGAGCAGTACTTC
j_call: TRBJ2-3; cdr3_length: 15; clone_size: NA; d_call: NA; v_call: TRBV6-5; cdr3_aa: CASSYRGLGTDTQYF; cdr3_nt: TGTGCCAGCAGTTACAGGGGGTTGGGCACAGATACGCAGTATTTT
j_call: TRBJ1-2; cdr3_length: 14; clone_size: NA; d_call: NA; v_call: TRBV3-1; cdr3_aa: CASSQVIPGHGYTF; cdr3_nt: TGTGCCAGCAGCCAAGTCATCCCAGGGCATGGCTACACCTTC
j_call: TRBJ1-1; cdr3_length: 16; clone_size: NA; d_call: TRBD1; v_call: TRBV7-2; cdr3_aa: CASTKTQGVRNTEAFF; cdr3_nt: TGTGCCAGCACAAAAACACAGGGGGTAAGGAACACTGAAGCTTTCTTT
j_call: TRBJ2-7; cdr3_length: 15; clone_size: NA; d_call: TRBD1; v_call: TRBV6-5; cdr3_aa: CASSYSRDRAYEQYF; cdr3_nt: TGTGCCAGCAGTTACTCCCGCGACAGGGCATACGAGCAGTACTTC
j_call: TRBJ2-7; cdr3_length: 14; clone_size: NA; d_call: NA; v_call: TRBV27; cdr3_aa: CASSFREGSYEQYF; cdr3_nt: TGTGCCAGCAGTTTCAGGGAAGGGTCCTACGAGCAGTACTTC
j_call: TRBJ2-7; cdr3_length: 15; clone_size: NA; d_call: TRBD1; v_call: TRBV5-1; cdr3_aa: CASSYRTGAAYEQYF; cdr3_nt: TGCGCCAGCAGCTACAGGACAGGGGCCGCCTACGAGCAGTACTTC
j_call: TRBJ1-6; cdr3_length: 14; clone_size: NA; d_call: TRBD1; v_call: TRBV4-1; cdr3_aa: CASSNRDRGSPLHF; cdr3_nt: TGCGCCAGCAGCAACCGGGACAGGGGTTCACCCCTCCACTTT
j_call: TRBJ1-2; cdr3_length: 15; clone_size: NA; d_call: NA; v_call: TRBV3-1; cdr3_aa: CASRPRIGAGYGYTF; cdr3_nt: TGTGCCAGCAGGCCTCGGATAGGGGCGGGCTATGGCTACACCTTC
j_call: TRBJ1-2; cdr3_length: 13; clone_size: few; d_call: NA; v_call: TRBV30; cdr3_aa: CAWSEQEGYGYTF; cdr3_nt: TGTGCCTGGAGTGAGCAGGAGGGGTATGGCTACACCTTC
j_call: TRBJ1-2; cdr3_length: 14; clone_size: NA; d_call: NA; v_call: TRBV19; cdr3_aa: CASSIGRTNYGYTF; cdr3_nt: TGTGCCAGTAGTATAGGGAGGACAAACTATGGCTACACCTTC
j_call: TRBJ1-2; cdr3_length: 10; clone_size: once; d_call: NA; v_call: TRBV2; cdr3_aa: CASQSYGYTF; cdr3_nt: TGTGCCAGCCAGTCCTATGGCTACACCTTC
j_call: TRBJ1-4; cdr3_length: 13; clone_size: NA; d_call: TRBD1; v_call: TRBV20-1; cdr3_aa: CSARQGTNEKLFF; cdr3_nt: TGCAGTGCCCGACAGGGAACTAATGAAAAACTGTTTTTT
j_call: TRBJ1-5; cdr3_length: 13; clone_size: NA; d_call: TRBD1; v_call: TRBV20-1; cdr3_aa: CSASLTGYQPQHF; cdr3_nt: TGCAGTGCTAGCCTGACAGGGTATCAGCCCCAGCATTTT